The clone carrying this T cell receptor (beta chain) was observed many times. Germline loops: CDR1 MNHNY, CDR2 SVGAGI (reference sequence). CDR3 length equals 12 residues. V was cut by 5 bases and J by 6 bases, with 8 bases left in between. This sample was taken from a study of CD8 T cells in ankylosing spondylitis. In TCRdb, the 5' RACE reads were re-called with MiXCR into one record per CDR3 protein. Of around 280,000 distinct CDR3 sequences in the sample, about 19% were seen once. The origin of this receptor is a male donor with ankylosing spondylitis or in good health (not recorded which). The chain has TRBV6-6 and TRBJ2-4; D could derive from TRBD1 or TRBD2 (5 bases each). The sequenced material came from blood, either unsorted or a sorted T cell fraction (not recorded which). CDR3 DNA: TGTGCCAGCAGTCAGGGAGTAAACATTCAGTACTTC. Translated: CASSQGVNIQYF.